Presented here are 9 T cell receptor beta chains from one specimen sequenced in a study of blood T cell repertoires in COVID-19. Clones were read by immunoSEQ multiplex PCR, and TCRdb kept only the in-frame ones, dropping some. The data contain about 60,000 clones, about four fifths of them seen just once; the ten biggest clones take up 15% to 20%. Sequenced material: peripheral blood. The receptor set was obtained from a man aged 55-75 years with COVID-19, enrolled during active disease.

This chain uses TRBV7-9 with TRBJ2-3; TRBD2 might be the D (6 bases). This CDR3 has 16 amino acids. Germline V gives CDR1 SEHNR, CDR2 FQNEAQ (reference sequence). Trimming removed 5 bases at V and 1 base at J, with 16 bases between. CDR3: CASSPRSGLGTDTQYF. The CDR3 DNA follows: TGTGCCAGCAGCCCGCGTAGCGGATTGGGCACAGATACGCAGTATTTT.

With regard to this clone: An end of the junction differs from the germline gene, which may be a read error. The same CDR3 is also encoded by other DNA sequences in this sample. J is TRBJ2-7 and V is TRBV6-5; 11 nucleotides align to TRBD2. The CDR3 has 16 residues. Germline CDR1 MNHEY, CDR2 SVGAGI. In DNA form, the CDR3 reads TGTGCCAGCAGCTACTCGAGACTAGCGGGGTTCTACGAGCAGTACTTC. It codes for CASSYSRLAGFYEQYF.

This chain connects TRBV7-6 to TRBJ1-1; a possible D gene is TRBD1 (6 bases). The CDR3 spans 15 residues. CDR1 SGHVS and CDR2 FNYEAQ come from the germline V gene. V gave up 5 bases and J gave up 5 bases, with 18 bases separating them. CDR3 protein: CASSAMGGQGTEAFF. In DNA, the CDR3 is TGTGCCAGCAGCGCCATGGGGGGGCAGGGGACTGAAGCTTTCTTT.

The chain recombines TRBV2 with TRBJ1-6, with D maybe TRBD1 (6 bases). Germline V lookup: CDR1 SNHLY, CDR2 FYNNEI. The CDR3 runs 15 residues. V was clipped by 5 bases and J by 10 bases, with 18 bases between them. The CDR3 nucleotides are TGTGCCAGCAGTCTAGAGGGGGGGGCGCGATCACCCCTCCACTTT. This encodes CASSLEGGARSPLHF.

In this sample, this clone turned up a few times. The rearrangement uses TRBV2 and TRBJ2-2; no definite D call. Deletions cut 6 bases from V and 2 bases from J, with 7 bases between. The CDR3 is 13 residues long. Per germline, CDR1 SNHLY and CDR2 FYNNEI. In DNA form, the CDR3 reads TGTGCCAGCAGCAACAGAAACACCGGGGAGCTGTTTTTT. Its protein is CASSNRNTGELFF.

V is TRBV7-9 and J is TRBJ1-2, with a possible D match to TRBD1 (5 bases). V gave up 4 bases and J gave up 8 bases, with 17 bases separating them. The CDR3 runs 14 residues. Germline V lookup: CDR1 SEHNR, CDR2 FQNEAQ (reference sequence). DNA for the CDR3: TGTGCCAGCAGCTCCGGGCTCCCGGACACGGGCTACACCTTC. It yields the protein CASSSGLPDTGYTF.

This chain uses TRBV7-3 with TRBJ1-2; TRBD1 matches at 7 bases. Germline loops: CDR1 SGHTA, CDR2 FQGTGA. This CDR3 has 16 residues. Trimming cost V 5 bases and J 1 base; bases outside gene matches: 10. The CDR3: CASSPQGGRDNYGYTF. The CDR3 DNA is TGTGCCAGCAGCCCTCAAGGGGGCCGGGATAACTATGGCTACACCTTC.

The V gene is TRBV28, the J gene TRBJ2-7; D is undetermined. The CDR3 has 13 amino acids. Germline V gene sequence: CDR1 MDHEN, CDR2 SYDVKM. Trimming removed 6 bases from V and 6 bases from J, with 15 bases in between. CDR3 in amino acids: CASRFPESGEQYF. The CDR3 coding sequence is TGTGCCAGCAGGTTTCCGGAGAGTGGCGAGCAGTACTTC.

The rearrangement joins TRBV3-1 (or the pseudogene TRBV3-2) to TRBJ1-2, with TRBD1 matching 11 bases. The CDR3 loop spans 16 amino acids. Germline CDR1 and CDR2: LGHDT and YNNKEL (reference sequence). The V segment lost 3 bases and the J segment 6 bases; nucleotides outside the gene matches: 9. For the CDR3, the DNA is TGTGCCAGCAGCCAGGCCTTCGGGACAGGGGGGGATGGCTACACCTTC. Amino acids: CASSQAFGTGGDGYTF.